Below, 12 T cell receptor beta chains from the same sample are listed, as sequenced in a study of shared clonotypes between healthy human individuals. CD45RO-negative CD8 cells positively selected for CCR7 made up the naive population, which excluded terminally differentiated effector memory CD45RA+ cells. Using immunoSEQ multiplex PCR, the repertoire was profiled, and TCRdb retains in-frame clones only, with some absent. The data contain roughly 1,800,000 clones, about 95% of them singletons. Source material: naive CD8+ T cells sorted from blood. These receptors all stem from a man between 18 and 35 years old in good health.

The genes are TRBV5-6 and TRBJ1-2; D is perhaps TRBD1 (5 bases). This CDR3 comprises 13 residues. The V gene's germline CDR1 is SGHDT and CDR2 YYEEEE. The V end lost 1 base, the J end lost 6 bases, and 10 bases lay between the germline ends. Here the CDR3 DNA reads TGTGCCAGCAGCTTGATGGGAGGGGATGGCTACACCTTC. Amino acid sequence: CASSLMGGDGYTF.

The chain has TRBV21-1 and TRBJ1-2. TRBV21-1 is an annotated pseudogene. The CDR3 has 18 amino acids. The CDR3 loop is CASSKMEGTTWNNYGYTF. CDR3 sequence (DNA): TGTGCCAGCAGCAAAATGGAGGGGACCACCTGGAACAACTATGGCTACACCTTC.

This clone has just one count. The rearrangement uses TRBV7-6 and TRBJ1-1; a weak D match, TRBD1 (5 bases). The V and J ends lost 4 bases and 6 bases respectively, with 21 bases between them. CDR1 is SGHVS, CDR2 FNYEAQ, per germline. CDR3 length equals 16 residues. CDR3 DNA sequence: TGTGCCAGCAGCTCCACCCTGGGGGACTTCCCTCCTGAAGCTTTCTTT. It translates to CASSSTLGDFPPEAFF.

The chain uses TRBV21-1 and TRBJ1-5. TRBV21-1 corresponds to a pseudogene. The CDR3 totals 12 residues. In nucleotides, the CDR3 is TGTGCCAGCAGCAAAGACCATCAGCCCCAGCATTTT. The encoded protein is CASSKDHQPQHF.

The CDR3 loop is CASRGISVGYTF. The CDR3 nucleotides are TGTGCCAGCCGGGGGATCTCAGTGGGCTACACCTTC. This rearrangement joins TRBV27 to TRBJ1-2; possible D gene TRBD1, 5 bases. Trimming stripped 8 bases from V and 8 bases from J, with 15 bases between. Germline loops: CDR1 MNHEY, CDR2 SMNVEV (reference sequence). This CDR3 contains 12 residues.

This clone has just one count. This chain joins TRBV7-2 and TRBJ2-3; 12 bases map to TRBD1. J was trimmed by 8 bases and V by 3 bases; bases with no gene match: 6. The CDR3 covers 15 residues. CDR1 is SGHTA and CDR2 is FQGNSA in the germline V gene. The CDR3 loop is CASSLGDRGPSTQYF. As DNA, the CDR3 is TGTGCCAGCAGCTTGGGGGACAGGGGGCCCTCTACGCAGTATTTT.

Turning to this clone: Other DNA sequences from this sample encode an identical CDR3 as well. The chain has TRBV11-2 and TRBJ2-5, with unresolved D. Trimming took off 5 bases at V and 0 bases at J, with 4 bases between the two ends. This CDR3 comprises 12 residues. Germline CDR1 reads SGHAT; CDR2 reads FQNNGV. This CDR3 reads CASSRDQETQYF. CDR3 nucleotides: TGTGCCAGCAGCCGGGACCAAGAGACCCAGTACTTC. The full variable domain, in which reference TRBV11-2 and TRBJ2-5 provide the parts outside the CDR3, is EAGVAQSPRYKIIEKRQSVAFWCNPISGHATLYWYQQILGQGPKLLIQFQNNGVVDDSQLPKDRFSAERLKGVDSTLKIQPAKLEDSAVYLCASSRDQETQYFGPGTRLLVL.

V is TRBV27 and J is TRBJ1-1, with a weak D call TRBD1 (5 bases). Per the germline V gene, CDR1 is MNHEY and CDR2 is SMNVEV (reference sequence). The CDR3 extends over 15 amino acids. Deletions cut 2 bases from V and 6 bases from J, with 16 bases between. CDR3 sequence (DNA): TGTGCCAGCAGTTTAACGGGGCCCGGGCCGCCTGAAGCTTTCTTT. This codes for CASSLTGPGPPEAFF.

The chain recombines TRBV4-1 with TRBJ2-2; D may be TRBD1 or TRBD2 (5 bases each). The CDR3 totals 14 residues. V gave up 4 bases and J gave up 4 bases, with 10 bases separating them. The germline CDR1 and CDR2 sequences are MGHRA and YSYEKL. The CDR3 here is CASSLRGVTGELFF. The CDR3 region has the DNA TGCGCCAGCAGCCTGAGGGGAGTCACCGGGGAGCTGTTTTTT.

Regarding this clone: Other DNA sequences of this sample code for an identical CDR3. The J gene is TRBJ2-7, the V gene TRBV27; TRBD1 aligns across 8 bases. Germline CDR1 reads MNHEY; CDR2 reads SMNVEV (reference sequence). This CDR3 is 15 amino acids long. V lost 2 bases to trimming and J lost 2 bases; unmatched junction nucleotides: 5. CDR3 DNA: TGTGCCAGCAGTTTAGCGGGGACAGGTACCTACGAGCAGTACTTC. Translating it yields CASSLAGTGTYEQYF.

In nucleotides, the CDR3 is TGTGCCAGCAGCCCCGGAGCAGGAGGCAGGGAGACCCAGTACTTC. Protein product: CASSPGAGGRETQYF. The chain uses TRBV7-9 and TRBJ2-5; TRBD2 might be the D (5 bases). Trimming took off 5 bases at V and 5 bases at J, with 18 bases between the two ends. In germline, CDR1 is SEHNR, CDR2 FQNEAQ (reference sequence). This CDR3 region has 15 residues. Complete variable domain (other parts from reference TRBV7-9 and TRBJ2-5): DTGVSQNPRHKITKRGQNVTFRCDPISEHNRLYWYRQTLGQGPEFLTYFQNEAQLEKSRLLSDRFSAERPKGSFSTLEIQRTEQGDSAMYLCASSPGAGGRETQYFGPGTRLLVL.

Points on this clone: This sample also contains other DNA sequences that code for the same CDR3. This chain links TRBV27 with TRBJ1-5; D is unclear. Looked up from germline, CDR1 is MNHEY and CDR2 is SMNVEV (reference sequence). V lost 2 bases and J 5 bases, leaving 7 bases between the germline ends. The CDR3 is made up of 13 amino acids. The CDR3 spells CASSLDGDQPQHF. DNA of the CDR3: TGTGCCAGCAGTTTAGACGGGGATCAGCCCCAGCATTTT.